Here is one TCR beta chain with its context. Antigen unknown. The data derive from a study of cytomegalovirus exposure and HLA in healthy donors. The wider study: An early release of data contained 70 million to 95 million unique TCRs, which came from HLA-typed donors.

13 Jbeta primers and 60 Vbeta primers were used for the PCR. The assay was immunoSEQ multiplex PCR, and TCRdb's table has in-frame clones only and misses some. The sample records over 250,000 clones, under 80% being singletons. Study-wide results and caveats: Across donors, sequencing depth was assumed by presence/absence analyses to be roughly uniform.

J was trimmed by 2 bases and V by 2 bases; bases with no gene match: 5. The CDR3 is 15 residues long. The germline V gene has CDR1 SQVTM and CDR2 ANQGSEA. This rearrangement joins TRBV29-1 to TRBJ2-1, with 8 nucleotides matching TRBD2. The sequencing sample was made of PBMCs. This sequence was found in a female donor in good health and CMV-seronegative. In nucleotides, the CDR3 is TGCAGCGTTGAACGAAGCGGGAGACCCTACAATGAGCAGTTCTTC. This sequence encodes CSVERSGRPYNEQFF.